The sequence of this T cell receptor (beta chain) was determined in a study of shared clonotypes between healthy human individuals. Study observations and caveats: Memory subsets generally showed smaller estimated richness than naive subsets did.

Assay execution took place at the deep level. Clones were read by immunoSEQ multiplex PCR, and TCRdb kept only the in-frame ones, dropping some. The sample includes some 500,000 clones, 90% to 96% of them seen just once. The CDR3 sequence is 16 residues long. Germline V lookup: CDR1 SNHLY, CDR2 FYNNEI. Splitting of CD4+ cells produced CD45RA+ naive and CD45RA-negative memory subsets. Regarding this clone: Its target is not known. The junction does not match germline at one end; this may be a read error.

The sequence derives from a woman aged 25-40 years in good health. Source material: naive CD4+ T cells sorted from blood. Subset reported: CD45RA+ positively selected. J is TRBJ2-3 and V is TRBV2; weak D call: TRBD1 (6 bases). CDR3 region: CASSEGVGGGTDTQYF. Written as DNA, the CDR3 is TGTGCCAGCAGCGAAGGGGTAGGGGGAGGCACAGATACGCAGTATTTT. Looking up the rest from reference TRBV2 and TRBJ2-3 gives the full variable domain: EPEVTQTPSHQVTQMGQEVILRCVPISNHLYFYWYRQILGQKVEFLVSFYNNEISEKSEIFDDQFSVERPDGSNFTLKIRSTKLEDSAMYFCASSEGVGGGTDTQYFGPGTRLTVL.